The 32 T cell receptor beta chains reported below all come from one sample, sequenced in a study of T cell responses to AZD1222 COVID-19 vaccine. Assay used: immunoSEQ multiplex PCR; TCRdb lists only in-frame clones, some missing. Of approximately 100,000 clones listed, 89% were seen once; the top ten hold around 2.8%. The specimen was peripheral blood, collected on day 0 of MenACWY control vaccination. All receptors derive from an adult in good health.

This clone was found once. The chain carries TRBV30 and TRBJ1-3; D ambiguous. Germline V gene sequence: CDR1 GTSNPN, CDR2 SVGIG (reference sequence). CDR3 length equals 20 residues. V was shortened by 0 bases and J by 4 bases, with 28 bases between the two germline ends. The CDR3 DNA reads TGTGCCTGGAGTGTAGAGGAGAGACAAACGAGCTACGTTTCAGGAAACACCATATATTTT. Protein: CAWSVEERQTSYVSGNTIYF.

This sequence joins TRBV30 and TRBJ1-5; 8 bases map to TRBD1. Trimming removed 0 bases from V and 7 bases from J; junction bases left unmatched: 8. Germline CDR1 GTSNPN, CDR2 SVGIG (reference sequence). CDR3 length: 15 residues. The CDR3 nucleotides read TGTGCCTGGAGTGTAACCGGACAGGGCTCCCAGCCCCAGCATTTT. Translation: CAWSVTGQGSQPQHF.

The genes are TRBV30 and TRBJ1-2; perhaps TRBD1 as D (6 bases). Germline V gene data show CDR1 as GTSNPN and CDR2 as SVGIG (reference sequence). The V gene lost 2 bases and the J gene lost 8 bases, with 18 bases spanning the gap. The length of the CDR3 is 14 residues. In nucleotides, the CDR3 is TGTGCCTGGAGTACCTCCGGGACACTTAGCGGCTACACCTTC. It encodes CAWSTSGTLSGYTF.

The rearrangement joins TRBV6-6 to TRBJ2-7; D remains unclear. Germline V CDR1 and CDR2: MNHNY, SVGAGI (reference sequence). This CDR3 comprises 13 residues. Trimming left V 3 bases short and J 2 bases short, with 8 bases between. The CDR3 bases are TGTGCCAGCAGTTATTACTATACCTACGAGCAGTACTTC. Residues: CASSYYYTYEQYF.

The chain recombines TRBV5-1 with TRBJ1-1; the D is unclear. V dropped 7 bases and J dropped 2 bases, with 12 bases sitting between them. The V gene's germline CDR1 is SGHRS and CDR2 YFSETQ. The CDR3 spans 13 residues. In DNA form, the CDR3 reads TGCGCCAGCGGCGGCCCCTCCAACACTGAAGCTTTCTTT. Protein sequence: CASGGPSNTEAFF.

This chain links TRBV30 with TRBJ2-7; D might be TRBD1 (5 bases). The CDR3 has 12 residues. CDR1 is GTSNPN, CDR2 SVGIG, per germline (reference sequence). The ends were cut back, 4 bases at V and 0 bases at J, with 7 bases in the middle. In DNA, the CDR3 is TGTGCCTGGACTGACAGCTCCTACGAGCAGTACTTC. It codes for CAWTDSSYEQYF.

This chain links TRBV28 with TRBJ1-1, with 7 bases aligning to TRBD1. After removal of 6 bases from V and 4 bases from J, the junction contained 11 bases not matched to a gene. The germline V gene has CDR1 MDHEN and CDR2 SYDVKM. The CDR3 sequence is 15 residues long. The CDR3 DNA reads as TGTGCCAGCAGCGAAGGCAGGGGGTGGGTCACTGAAGCTTTCTTT. This sequence encodes CASSEGRGWVTEAFF.

The V gene is TRBV21-1, the J gene TRBJ1-4; the table's D call, TRBD1, has no DNA check behind it. TRBV21-1 is tagged as a pseudogene. This CDR3 is 18 amino acids long. The CDR3 DNA follows: TGTGCCAGCAGTTCGGGCCCTCGGGACAGGCCAACTAATGAAAAACTGTTTTTT. Translation gives CASSSGPRDRPTNEKLFF.

This clone has a single count. J is TRBJ2-3 and V is TRBV19, with 9 nucleotides matching TRBD1. The V and J ends lost 10 bases and 1 base, in that order; junction bases with no gene match: 3. There are 13 residues in the CDR3. CDR1 and CDR2 (germline): LNHDA, SQIVND (reference sequence). The DNA of the CDR3 is TGTGCCATCCGGGACAGGGGCACAGATACGCAGTATTTT. It is translated as CAIRDRGTDTQYF.

A few counts support this clone. The genes are TRBV24-1 and TRBJ1-2; 8 bases fit TRBD1. From germline, CDR1 is KGHDR and CDR2 SFDVKD. Trimming cost V 5 bases and J 8 bases; bases outside gene matches: 6. The CDR3 consists of 13 residues. CDR3 coding DNA: TGTGCCACCAGTGCCCGGACAGGGACCGGCTACACCTTC. Translating it yields CATSARTGTGYTF.

The rearrangement joins TRBV28 to TRBJ2-2; D unresolved. This CDR3 spans 12 amino acids. Trimming cost V 5 bases and J 1 base, with 2 bases left between them. Germline CDR1 reads MDHEN; CDR2 reads SYDVKM. CDR3 nucleotides: TGTGCCAGCAGTCAGAACACCGGGGAGCTGTTTTTT. Its translation: CASSQNTGELFF. Combining the CDR3 with reference TRBV28 and TRBJ2-2 gives the whole variable domain DVKVTQSSRYLVKRTGEKVFLECVQDMDHENMFWYRQDPGLGLRLIYFSYDVKMKEKGDIPEGYSVSREKKERFSLILESASTNQTSMYLCASSQNTGELFFGEGSRLTVL.

The rearrangement links TRBV3-1 (or the pseudogene TRBV3-2) to TRBJ1-1, with D uncertain. The V gene lost 5 bases and the J gene lost 6 bases, with 19 bases spanning the gap. CDR1 is LGHDT, CDR2 YNNKEL, per germline (reference sequence). This CDR3 has 15 amino acids. The CDR3 bases are TGTGCCAGCAGCGGGCGATGGGGTGGGGTTGCTGAAGCTTTCTTT. Its protein product is CASSGRWGGVAEAFF.

CDR3 DNA: TGTGCCAGCATGACTCGTCCCGGAAACACCATATATTTT. This codes for CASMTRPGNTIYF. The rearrangement uses TRBV6-5 and TRBJ1-3, with D unresolved. The CDR3 loop spans 13 amino acids. The V end was cut by 7 bases, the J end by 4 bases, with 11 bases between. CDR1 and CDR2 from the germline V gene are MNHEY and SVGAGI.

The V and J genes are TRBV7-6 and TRBJ1-1, with a possible D match to TRBD1 (5 bases). The CDR3 is 14 residues long. Trimming stripped 2 bases from V and 4 bases from J, with 11 bases between. The germline V gene encodes CDR1 SGHVS and CDR2 FNYEAQ. CDR3 sequence (DNA): TGTGCCAGCAGCTTATATCGGGGGGGCACTGAAGCTTTCTTT. Residues: CASSLYRGGTEAFF.

This clone is a singleton in its sample. V gene TRBV18 combines with J gene TRBJ1-2; 9 bases map to TRBD1. J gave up 2 bases and V 3 bases, and 10 bases lay outside the gene matches. CDR3 length equals 17 residues. The germline CDR1 and CDR2 sequences are KGHSH and LQKENI. The CDR3 nucleotides read TGTGCCAGCTCACCTCCCGGGACAGGGTTCGGGAACTATGGCTACACCTTC. Protein: CASSPPGTGFGNYGYTF.

The chain links TRBV7-2 to TRBJ2-1; TRBD2 aligns across 10 bases. In germline, CDR1 is SGHTA, CDR2 FQGNSA. With V trimmed by 5 bases and J by 8 bases, 6 bases remained unmatched. The CDR3 length is 14 residues. The CDR3 DNA follows: TGTGCCAGCAGCGAAAGCGGGGGGGCCTATGAGCAGTTCTTC. This translates into CASSESGGAYEQFF.

This chain joins TRBV4-1 and TRBJ1-2; D is uncertain. CDR3 length: 14 amino acids. Germline V gene lookup returns CDR1 MGHRA and CDR2 YSYEKL. The germline V and J ends were trimmed by 0 bases and 4 bases, with 9 bases remaining between them. CDR3 amino acids: CASSQDDYGYGYTF. As DNA, the CDR3 is TGCGCCAGCAGCCAAGATGACTATGGCTATGGCTACACCTTC.

This clone was seen just once. The rearrangement uses TRBV4-1 and TRBJ2-7; 9 bases line up with TRBD1. The ends lost 4 bases at V and 1 base at J; junction bases unmatched: 5. CDR3 length: 15 amino acids. From germline, CDR1 is MGHRA and CDR2 YSYEKL. This chain's CDR3 is CASSLKTGGSYEQYF. The CDR3 nucleotides are TGCGCCAGCAGCCTTAAGACAGGGGGGTCCTACGAGCAGTACTTC.

V and J are TRBV3-1 (or the pseudogene TRBV3-2) and TRBJ1-1; D not resolved. Trimming left V 4 bases short and J 6 bases short, with 6 bases between. Germline CDR1 is LGHDT and CDR2 is YNNKEL (reference sequence). This CDR3 is 11 amino acids long. The CDR3 coding sequence is TGTGCCAGCAGCCGAGGGCCTGAAGCTTTCTTT. It encodes CASSRGPEAFF.

This clone has just a few counts. The V gene is TRBV18, the J gene TRBJ1-2; TRBD1 is a possible D gene (6 bases). The V gene lost 3 bases and the J gene lost 3 bases, with 14 bases spanning the gap. Germline V lookup: CDR1 KGHSH, CDR2 LQKENI. CDR3 size: 15 residues. The CDR3 here is CASSPTQGSDYGYTF. CDR3 DNA sequence: TGTGCCAGCTCACCCACCCAGGGGAGTGACTATGGCTACACCTTC.

This chain links TRBV5-1 with TRBJ1-2, with 9 bases matching TRBD1. Unmatched junction bases numbered 4, after V lost 5 bases and J lost 2 bases. The germline CDR1 and CDR2 sequences are SGHRS and YFSETQ. This CDR3 contains 14 residues. CDR3 sequence: CASSTGTGNYGYTF. The CDR3 nucleotides read TGCGCCAGCAGTACCGGGACAGGGAACTATGGCTACACCTTC. Variable domain in full (rest from reference TRBV5-1 and TRBJ1-2): KAGVTQTPRYLIKTRGQQVTLSCSPISGHRSVSWYQQTPGQGLQFLFEYFSETQRNKGNFPGRFSGRQFSNSRSEMNVSTLELGDSALYLCASSTGTGNYGYTFGSGTRLTVV.

The rearrangement uses TRBV6-5 and TRBJ1-1; D unclear. V gave up 10 bases and J gave up 1 base, with 7 bases separating them. The CDR3 is 11 residues long. Germline CDR1 reads MNHEY; CDR2 reads SVGAGI. The CDR3 coding sequence is TGTGCCACCAGCACGAACACTGAAGCTTTCTTT. As protein: CATSTNTEAFF.

The chain employs TRBV29-1 and TRBJ2-3; 9 bases map to TRBD2. Germline CDR1 SQVTM, CDR2 ANQGSEA. The CDR3 has 15 amino acids. The V gene end was trimmed by 5 bases and the J gene end by 4 bases; junction bases not matched to a gene: 10. The CDR3 bases are TGCAGCGTTCTACACCTTAGCGGGGGCGCAGATACGCAGTATTTT. Translation: CSVLHLSGGADTQYF.

This sequence joins TRBV6-2 or TRBV6-3 and TRBJ2-5; 11 bases match TRBD1. Germline assignment: CDR1 MNHEY and CDR2 SVGEGT. Trimming cost V 6 bases and J 7 bases; bases outside gene matches: 7. The CDR3 extends over 14 amino acids. CDR3 nucleotides: TGTGCCAGCAGCGAGGGACAGGGGGTCGGGACCCAGTACTTC. This sequence encodes CASSEGQGVGTQYF.

This clone was recorded a few times. The genes are TRBV9 and TRBJ2-7; D is undetermined. The CDR3 extends over 14 amino acids. CDR1 is SGDLS and CDR2 is YYNGEE in the germline V gene. V lost 0 bases to trimming and J lost 0 bases, with 7 bases between them. CDR3 nucleotide sequence: TGTGCCAGCAGCGTAGTGCCTAGCTCCTACGAGCAGTACTTC. Protein sequence: CASSVVPSSYEQYF. Filled out from reference TRBV9 and TRBJ2-7, the complete variable domain reads DSGVTQTPKHLITATGQRVTLRCSPRSGDLSVYWYQQSLDQGLQFLIQYYNGEERAKGNILERFSAQQFPDLHSELNLSSLELGDSALYFCASSVVPSSYEQYFGPGTRLTVT.

The chain carries TRBV14 and TRBJ1-6; D gene ambiguous. From germline, CDR1 is SGHDN and CDR2 FVKESK. The CDR3 extends over 17 amino acids. Trimming cost V 1 base and J 0 bases, with 10 bases left between them. The CDR3: CASSQGVPSSYNSPLHF. The CDR3 nucleotides are TGTGCCAGCAGCCAAGGGGTACCGAGCTCCTATAATTCACCCCTCCACTTT. Supplemented by reference TRBV14 and TRBJ1-6, the full variable domain reads EAGVTQFPSHSVIEKGQTVTLRCDPISGHDNLYWYRRVMGKEIKFLLHFVKESKQDESGMPNNRFLAERTGGTYSTLKVQPAELEDSGVYFCASSQGVPSSYNSPLHFGNGTRLTVT.

In DNA, the CDR3 is TGTGCCAGTAGTGGGTTATTAGGGGCGAGTGAAGCTTTCTTT. Its translation is CASSGLLGASEAFF. The V gene is TRBV19, the J gene TRBJ1-1, with D perhaps matching TRBD1 (5 bases). CDR1 LNHDA and CDR2 SQIVND come from the germline V gene (reference sequence). CDR3 length: 14 residues. The ends were cut back, 5 bases at V and 7 bases at J, with 17 bases in the middle. The full variable domain, with the rest looked up from reference TRBV19 and TRBJ1-1, is DGGITQSPKYLFRKEGQNVTLSCEQNLNHDAMYWYRQDPGQGLRLIYYSQIVNDFQKGDIAEGYSVSREKKESFPLTVTSAQKNPTAFYLCASSGLLGASEAFFGQGTRLTVV.

The rearrangement uses TRBV7-2 and TRBJ2-2; D perhaps matches TRBD2 (6 bases). Germline CDR1 reads SGHTA; CDR2 reads FQGNSA. Trimming took 2 bases from V and 6 from J, leaving 16 bases between them. This CDR3 is built from 16 residues. As DNA, the CDR3 is TGTGCCAGCAGCTTATCTGGAGGGGCTCAGGCCGGGGAGCTGTTTTTT. This gives the protein CASSLSGGAQAGELFF.

The V gene is TRBV27, the J gene TRBJ2-1; D is perhaps TRBD1 or TRBD2 (5 bases each). This CDR3 has 15 residues. The germline gives CDR1 MNHEY, CDR2 SMNVEV (reference sequence). Trimming shortened V by 5 bases and J by 2 bases, and 13 bases separated the two germline ends. CDR3 nucleotides: TGTGCCAGCAGTGCTCGAGGGGCTCCCTACAATGAGCAGTTCTTC. It specifies CASSARGAPYNEQFF.

The CDR3 sequence: CASSVDGSSYNSPLHF. DNA of the CDR3: TGTGCCAGCAGCGTAGATGGCAGCTCCTATAATTCACCCCTCCACTTT. The chain joins TRBV9 to TRBJ1-6; D not certain. Trimming shortened V by 0 bases and J by 0 bases, and 7 bases separated the two germline ends. There are 16 residues in the CDR3. Germline CDR1 and CDR2: SGDLS and YYNGEE.

The CDR3 DNA follows: TGTGCCTTCGACAGGGGACCCTACAATGAGCAGTTCTTC. It is translated as CAFDRGPYNEQFF. V is TRBV30 and J is TRBJ2-1; 8 bases match TRBD1. The V gene end was trimmed by 7 bases and the J gene end by 2 bases; junction bases not matched to a gene: 4. Per the germline V gene, CDR1 is GTSNPN and CDR2 is SVGIG (reference sequence). CDR3 length: 13 amino acids.

The CDR3 DNA reads TGTGCCAGCAGCGTAGATTCGGCAGCCTATGGCTACACCTTC. Protein product: CASSVDSAAYGYTF. The V and J genes are TRBV9 and TRBJ1-2, with D unclear. Germline CDR1 SGDLS, CDR2 YYNGEE. The ends were cut back, 0 bases at V and 4 bases at J, with 10 bases in the middle. The CDR3 spans 14 residues.